The TCR beta chain described here comes from a study of identical twins. Study-wide results and caveats: Conclusions were based on cross-sectional statistical analysis, without following the same donors. The study found excess low generation probability among twin-shared out-of-frame alpha sequences.

Concerning this clonotype: Its target is not known.

Template switching supplied a universal primer site; unique molecular identifiers were carried on the cDNA. TCRdb itself ran the 5' RACE reads through MiXCR, one entry per CDR3 protein. The data contain 300,000 to 400,000 distinct CDR3 sequences, 9% to 15% of them singletons. This CDR3 contains 15 residues. Looked up from germline, CDR1 is LGHDT and CDR2 is YNNKEL (reference sequence). V shed 1 base, J shed 2 bases, and the junction held 5 bases outside the gene matches. These same data were also listed under a study on yellow fever vaccine responses in identical twins. From that report: The authors reported partly convergent, partly personalized vaccine responses in identical twins.

This receptor was obtained from a woman younger than 30 in good health. J is TRBJ2-7 and V is TRBV3-1; 7 nucleotides match TRBD2. Source material: CD8+ T cells sorted from blood. CDR3 coding DNA: TGTGCCAGCAGCCAAGGCGCGGGAGATCCCTACGAGCAGTACTTC. The encoded protein is CASSQGAGDPYEQYF.